This TCR beta chain was found in a study of T cells in Graves' hyperthyroidism and ophthalmopathy (dated by TCRdb to between 2019 and 2020). Turning to the overall study: Peripheral blood samples were taken at the time of initial diagnosis, prior to any treatment. To identify TCR V-J signatures that set the groups apart, the researchers used a discovery cohort of about a hundred patients, made up of some 41 with Graves' ophthalmopathy and some 56 with stable Graves' hyperthyroidism. Whether ophthalmopathy could be predicted prospectively was tested in an independent validation cohort made up of 18 to 20 hyperthyroidism patients plus 17 patients who later progressed to ophthalmopathy. The approximately 90 discovery patients were divided at random into training and test sets in a 7:3 ratio. In addition, the study compared T-cell repertoires in thyroid tissue and in blood from about 6 Graves' hyperthyroidism patients. After sampling, hyperthyroidism patients received methimazole starting at 30 mg daily, and ophthalmopathy patients received high-dose intravenous methylprednisolone. TCR Vbeta CDR3 sequencing of 130 to 150 peripheral blood samples (roughly 43 ophthalmopathy, roughly 72 hyperthyroidism and approximately 17 progressor patients) is reported in the paper. Overall results and qualifications from the work: No statistical method was used to set the sample size in advance, and investigators knew the group allocation. During validation, the model predicted progression to ophthalmopathy a median of around 7 months ahead of onset, with 70.59% sensitivity and more than 72% specificity. Most expanded thyroid clonotypes (frequency above 0.001) were also detected in blood, a finding suggesting that blood repertoires may reflect thyroid immune responses. Ophthalmopathy was separated from stable hyperthyroidism by a 13 V-J signature model, with 87.88% sensitivity and roughly 81% specificity obtained in cross-validation and 80%/75% obtained in testing.

The TCR beta CDR3 regions were amplified from the RNA transcripts. A first-round RT-PCR of the TCR CDR3 used the HTBI primer set with the Qiagen OneStep RT-PCR kit. Libraries were constructed in a second round of multiplex PCR, after which size selection and purification were carried out. Paired-end sequencing of the libraries was performed with 100 bp reads on an Illumina HiSeq2000. The source study handled its data this way. Raw data were processed with SOAPnuke, discarding reads with adapters, uncalled bases, mean Phred below 15, or no exact constant-primer or identifier match. COPE v1.2.5 was used to merge high-quality paired reads, and clonotypes were defined as unique nucleotide sequences. MiTCR v1.1 was used to align clonotypes to the IMGT TRBV, TRBD and TRBJ reference segments. The analysis included only V-J combinations with a frequency above 0.0001, which together covered approximately 99% of the repertoires. The TCS score was defined as the ratio of F50 (clonal expansion) to E x V (chaos), calculated using BLOSUM62-based TCRdist between CDR3 peptides within each V-J. Welch's t-statistics and random forest reduced 500 to 550 V-J features to 10 to 15, which were used in a naive Bayes classifier (R e1071). TCRdb reprocessing: public reads trimmed at Q25 with fastp, clones called with MiXCR, in-frame beta chains kept. Records with the same CDR3 protein are collapsed into one entry carrying the most frequent genes and DNA. V and J calls and clone size were set by TCRdb, not the authors. In this sample the table shows nearly 600,000 distinct CDR3 sequences, approximately 15% of which occur a single time. In total, the top ten clones hold around 7% of the sample.

The CDR3, from cysteine to phenylalanine, totals 15 residues. The entry retains the CDR3 DNA only, 45 bases that are in frame from base 1. CDR1 SQVTM and CDR2 ANQGSEA are derived from the germline V gene. At the junction V is shortened by 6 bases and J by 1 base; bases outside the gene matches: 5. In the ophthalmopathy patients, disease was moderately to severely active, with a Clinical Activity Score of 3 or more, a NOSPECS grade of 4 or more, and a duration of less than 3 months. Exclusion was applied to patients with uncontrolled infections, other autoimmune diseases, pregnancy or lactation. Diagnoses relied on clinical symptoms, serum thyroxine and TRAb, thyroid ultrasound and orbital computed tomography. PBMCs were isolated from 8 to 10 ml of fresh peripheral blood by Ficoll-Paque density gradient centrifugation. Total RNA was extracted with Trizol reagent, and quality was checked on an Agilent 2100 Bioanalyzer.

This clonotype has ten or more counts. Its antigen is unknown. Base quality data are lacking; no much larger clone is found one base away. Recombination linked TRBV29-1 to TRBJ2-6; TRBD2 agrees with 8 junctional bases. The sequence came from a woman aged 18-35 years with Graves' ophthalmopathy. Sequenced material: blood. The nucleotide sequence is given as TGCAGCGTCGATAGCGGGATTTCTGGGGCCAACGTCCTGACTTTC. Translated, this gives CSVDSGISGANVLTF.